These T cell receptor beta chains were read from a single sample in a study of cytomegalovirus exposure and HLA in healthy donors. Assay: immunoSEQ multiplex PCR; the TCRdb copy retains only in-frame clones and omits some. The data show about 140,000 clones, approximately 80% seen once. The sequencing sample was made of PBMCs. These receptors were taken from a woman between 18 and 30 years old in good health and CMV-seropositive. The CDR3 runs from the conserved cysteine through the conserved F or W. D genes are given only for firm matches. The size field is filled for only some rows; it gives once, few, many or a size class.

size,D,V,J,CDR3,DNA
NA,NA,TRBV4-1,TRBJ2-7,CASSQVVDSAYEQYF,TGCGCCAGCAGCCAGGTGGTGGACAGCGCCTACGAGCAGTACTTC
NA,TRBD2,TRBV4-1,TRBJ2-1,CASSPLRTSGNNEQFF,TGCGCCAGCAGCCCTCTACGGACTAGCGGTAACAATGAGCAGTTCTTC
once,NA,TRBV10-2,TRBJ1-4,CASRAQRDEKLFF,TGCGCCAGCAGAGCCCAGCGTGATGAAAAACTGTTTTTT
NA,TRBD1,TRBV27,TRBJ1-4,CASSFLLRGRHRKLFF,TGTGCCAGCAGTTTCTTACTCAGGGGGCGCCACAGAAAACTGTTTTTT
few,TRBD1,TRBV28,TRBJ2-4,CASRTRKTGYSKNIQYF,TGTGCCAGCAGAACGAGAAAGACAGGGTATAGTAAAAACATTCAGTACTTC
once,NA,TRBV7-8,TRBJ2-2,CASTQGPTNTGELFF,TGTGCCAGCACCCAGGGGCCAACGAACACCGGGGAGCTGTTTTTT
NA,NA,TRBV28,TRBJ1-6,CASIPSLGAGDNNSPLHF,TGTGCCAGCATCCCAAGCTTGGGGGCAGGAGACAATAATTCACCCCTCCACTTT
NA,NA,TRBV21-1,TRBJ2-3,CASSKVEAVPRTDTQYF,TGTGCCAGCAGCAAAGTCGAGGCAGTCCCTCGGACAGATACGCAGTATTTT
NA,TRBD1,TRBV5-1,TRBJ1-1,CASSLSWTGSSMNTEAFF,TGCGCCAGCAGCTTGAGTTGGACAGGGTCGTCCATGAACACTGAAGCTTTCTTT
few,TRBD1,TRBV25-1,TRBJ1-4,CASSELDRGHEKLFF,TGTGCCAGCAGTGAACTGGACAGGGGGCATGAAAAACTGTTTTTT
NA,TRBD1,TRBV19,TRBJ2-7,CASSSLQGPYEQYF,TGTGCCAGTAGCTCCCTACAGGGGCCCTACGAGCAGTACTTC
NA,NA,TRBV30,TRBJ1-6,CAWRGGSHNSPLHF,TGTGCCTGGAGAGGCGGCAGTCATAATTCACCCCTCCACTTT
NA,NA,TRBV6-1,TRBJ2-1,CASDRNYNEQFF,TGTGCCAGTGACAGGAACTACAATGAGCAGTTCTTC
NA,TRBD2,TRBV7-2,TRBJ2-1,CASSLEAGATHEQFF,TGTGCCAGCAGCTTAGAAGCGGGGGCAACACATGAGCAGTTCTTC
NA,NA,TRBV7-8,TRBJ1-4,CASSLDRPTTNEKLFF,TGTGCCAGCAGCTTAGACAGGCCAACAACTAATGAAAAACTGTTTTTT
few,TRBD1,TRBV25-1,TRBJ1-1,CASSASRDRVPDMRAFF,TGTGCCAGCAGTGCGTCCCGGGACAGGGTTCCTGACATGAGAGCTTTCTTT
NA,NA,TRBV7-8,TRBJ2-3,CASSFRGTSTDTQYF,TGTGCCAGCAGCTTCAGGGGGACTAGCACAGATACGCAGTATTTT
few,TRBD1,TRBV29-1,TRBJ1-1,CSVPGTANTEAFF,TGCAGCGTCCCCGGGACAGCGAACACTGAAGCTTTCTTT
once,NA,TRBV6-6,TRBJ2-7,CASSYPNQGTAYEQYF,TGTGCCAGCAGTTACCCCAACCAGGGCACCGCCTACGAGCAGTACTTC
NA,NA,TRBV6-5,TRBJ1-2,CASSYHNGYGYTF,TGTGCCAGCAGTTACCATAACGGCTATGGCTACACCTTC
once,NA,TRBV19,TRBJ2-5,CASSMVGRETQYF,TGTGCCAGTAGTATGGTGGGGCGGGAGACCCAGTACTTC
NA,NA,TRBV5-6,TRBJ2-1,CASSMAPGSSVEQFF,TGTGCCAGCAGCATGGCACCGGGGAGCTCGGTTGAGCAGTTCTTC
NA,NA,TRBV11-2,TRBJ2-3,CASSLGRSDTQYF,TGTGCCAGCAGCTTAGGCAGATCAGATACGCAGTATTTT
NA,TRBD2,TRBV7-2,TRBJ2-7,CASSYGGSYEQYF,TGTGCCAGCAGCTACGGCGGGAGTTACGAGCAGTACTTC
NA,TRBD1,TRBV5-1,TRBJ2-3,CASAQGISTDTQYF,TGCGCCAGCGCACAGGGGATTTCCACAGATACGCAGTATTTT
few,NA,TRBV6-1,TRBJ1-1,CASSDTANTEAFF,TGTGCCAGCAGTGACACAGCAAACACTGAAGCTTTCTTT
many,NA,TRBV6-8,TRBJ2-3,CASSHTDTQYF,TGTGCCAGCAGTCACACAGATACGCAGTATTTT
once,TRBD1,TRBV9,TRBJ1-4,CASSDGTGFGLATNEKLFF,TGTGCCAGCAGCGATGGGACAGGGTTCGGTCTGGCAACTAATGAAAAACTGTTTTTT
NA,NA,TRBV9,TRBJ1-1,CASGDSRVRVSTEAFF,TGTGCCAGCGGGGACTCTCGCGTCCGGGTGAGCACTGAAGCTTTCTTT
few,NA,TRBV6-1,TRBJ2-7,CASSAPGSYEQYF,TGTGCCAGCAGTGCGCCAGGCTCCTACGAGCAGTACTTC
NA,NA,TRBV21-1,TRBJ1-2,CASSARTEVYGYTF,TGTGCCAGCAGCGCACGGACAGAGGTCTATGGCTACACCTTC
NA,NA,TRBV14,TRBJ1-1,CASSQDFAEAFF,TGTGCCAGCAGCCAAGATTTCGCTGAAGCTTTCTTT
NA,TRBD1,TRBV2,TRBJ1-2,CASGGQNYGYTF,TGTGCCAGCGGGGGACAGAACTATGGCTACACCTTC
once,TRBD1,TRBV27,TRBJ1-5,CASRKNDRGFNQPQHF,TGTGCCAGCAGAAAAAACGACAGGGGTTTCAATCAGCCCCAGCATTTT
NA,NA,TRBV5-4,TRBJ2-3,CASSSFAGGGTDTQYF,TGTGCCAGCAGCTCCTTTGCCGGGGGAGGCACAGATACGCAGTATTTT
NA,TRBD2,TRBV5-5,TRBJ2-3,CASSLVGRADTQYF,TGTGCCAGCAGCTTGGTCGGGAGGGCAGATACGCAGTATTTT
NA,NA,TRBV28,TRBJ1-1,CASRPSTGMNTEAFF,TGTGCCAGCAGGCCTAGCACAGGGATGAACACTGAAGCTTTCTTT
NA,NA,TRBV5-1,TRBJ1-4,CASSLGGNRINEKLFF,TGCGCCAGCAGCTTGGGAGGCAACAGGATTAATGAAAAACTGTTTTTT
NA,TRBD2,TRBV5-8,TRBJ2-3,CASSLRARGTTDTQYF,TGTGCCAGCAGCTTAAGAGCGCGGGGGACCACAGATACGCAGTATTTT
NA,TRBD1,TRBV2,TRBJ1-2,CASSTGTGESPVNGYTF,TGTGCCAGCAGTACCGGGACAGGGGAGTCCCCAGTGAATGGCTACACCTTC
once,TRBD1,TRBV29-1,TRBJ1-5,CSAILTQGALGNQPQHF,TGCAGCGCCATCCTTACGCAGGGGGCCCTTGGCAATCAGCCCCAGCATTTT
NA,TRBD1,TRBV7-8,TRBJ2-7,CASRAGQGLSYEQYF,TGTGCCAGCAGGGCAGGACAGGGCCTCTCCTACGAGCAGTACTTC
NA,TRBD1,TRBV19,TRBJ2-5,CASSFWTGAGETQYF,TGTGCCAGTAGTTTCTGGACAGGGGCTGGAGAGACCCAGTACTTC
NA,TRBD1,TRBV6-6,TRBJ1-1,CASRLHRGKPEAFF,TGTGCCAGCAGACTACACAGGGGGAAACCTGAAGCTTTCTTT
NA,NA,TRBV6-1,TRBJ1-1,CASSFSSHRNTEAFF,TGTGCCAGCAGTTTTTCTTCCCACAGAAACACTGAAGCTTTCTTT
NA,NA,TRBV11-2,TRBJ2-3,CASRVGGVSTDTQYF,TGTGCCAGCAGGGTCGGCGGGGTTAGCACAGATACGCAGTATTTT
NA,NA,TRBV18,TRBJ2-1,CASSPKGPASEQFF,TGTGCCAGCTCACCCAAGGGGCCAGCGAGTGAGCAGTTCTTC
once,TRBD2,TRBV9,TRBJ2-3,CASSVDRGGATDTQYF,TGTGCCAGCAGCGTAGACCGCGGGGGGGCTACAGATACGCAGTATTTT
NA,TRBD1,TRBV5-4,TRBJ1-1,CASSPGTGVEAFF,TGTGCCAGCAGCCCGGGGACAGGCGTCGAAGCTTTCTTT
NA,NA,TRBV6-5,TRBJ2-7,CASSSTGTNAYEQYF,TGTGCCAGCAGTAGTACCGGGACAAACGCCTACGAGCAGTACTTC